Listed below are T cell receptor beta chains from one sample, sequenced in a study of T cell responses to AZD1222 COVID-19 vaccine. Profiling relied on immunoSEQ multiplex PCR, and the TCRdb table lists in-frame clones only, not all of them. The top ten hold about 3% of the sample, which has roughly 96,000 clones, approximately 87% seen once. The sequenced sample was peripheral blood, obtained on day 0 of AZD1222 vaccination. The receptors shown here come from an adult in good health. Both conserved end residues are part of each CDR3. Fields, in order: J gene, clone size, V gene, D gene, CDR3 length, CDR3 protein, CDR3 DNA. The D gene is left open where the match is weak. Only part of the rows carry a size: once, few, many, or a class if the clone is expanded.

TRBJ1-2 . TRBV28 . 15 CASSLVGDTFYGYTF TGTGCCAGCAGTTTAGTTGGGGATACATTCTATGGCTACACCTTC
TRBJ2-5 . TRBV5-1 TRBD2 16 CASSLDQREYQETQYF TGCGCCAGCAGCTTGGATCAGCGGGAGTACCAAGAGACCCAGTACTTC
TRBJ2-5 . TRBV19 . 14 CASSSNGAQETQYF TGTGCCAGTAGTAGCAACGGGGCCCAAGAGACCCAGTACTTC
TRBJ1-6 . TRBV15 TRBD1 14 CATSRGQGASPLHF TGTGCCACCAGCAGAGGACAGGGGGCTTCACCCCTCCACTTT
TRBJ2-1 . TRBV7-2 TRBD2 17 CASSLGGRTSSYNEQFF TGTGCCAGCAGCTTGGGAGGGAGGACCAGCTCCTACAATGAGCAGTTCTTC
TRBJ1-1 . TRBV5-1 TRBD1 14 CASSSRTGGTEAFF TGCGCCAGCAGCTCAAGGACAGGGGGAACTGAAGCTTTCTTT
TRBJ2-2 . TRBV6-4 . 16 CASSPVGRENTGELFF TGTGCCAGCAGTCCTGTTGGTAGGGAGAACACCGGGGAGCTGTTTTTT
TRBJ1-4 . TRBV6-2/TRBV6-3 TRBD1 18 CASSQGASETGEEGKLFF TGTGCCAGCAGTCAAGGCGCTTCCGAGACAGGGGAGGAAGGAAAACTGTTTTTT
TRBJ2-2 . TRBV10-1 . 15 CASSDTPRDPGELFF TGCGCCAGCAGTGACACTCCACGGGATCCTGGGGAGCTGTTTTTT
TRBJ1-2 . TRBV6-2/TRBV6-3 . 14 CASSLIDSYYGYTF TGTGCCAGCAGTTTGATCGACAGCTACTATGGCTACACCTTC
TRBJ2-2 . TRBV28 . 15 CASSRQAPSTGELFF TGTGCCAGCAGTAGACAGGCCCCGAGCACCGGGGAGCTGTTTTTT
TRBJ2-7 few TRBV7-2 . 12 CASSFLGLVQYF TGTGCCAGCAGCTTCCTCGGGTTAGTGCAGTACTTC
TRBJ1-4 . TRBV7-9 TRBD1 14 CASSAQGVVEKLFF TGTGCCAGCAGCGCCCAGGGGGTTGTTGAAAAACTGTTTTTT
TRBJ2-1 . TRBV3-1/TRBV3-2 TRBD2 14 CASRGTSGYNEQFF TGTGCCAGCAGGGGGACTAGCGGATACAATGAGCAGTTCTTC
TRBJ1-2 . TRBV28 . 11 CACTGYYGYTF TGTGCCTGTACAGGATACTATGGCTACACCTTC
TRBJ2-2 . TRBV18 . 13 CASSIQGTGELFF TGTGCCAGCTCGATTCAGGGGACCGGGGAGCTGTTTTTT
TRBJ1-3 . TRBV4-1 TRBD1 19 CASSLFGTGGVGTGNTIYF TGCGCCAGCAGCCTATTCGGGACAGGGGGCGTTGGGACTGGAAACACCATATATTTT
TRBJ1-2 . TRBV28 TRBD1 14 CASTSPGQSYGYTF TGTGCCAGCACCTCTCCGGGACAGAGCTATGGCTACACCTTC
TRBJ2-3 . TRBV24-1 TRBD1 19 CATSDLEPGGQGAADTQYF TGTGCCACCAGTGATTTAGAGCCCGGAGGTCAGGGGGCGGCAGATACGCAGTATTTT
TRBJ2-2 . TRBV6-5 . 15 CASTLRATGTGELFF TGTGCCAGCACCCTACGCGCAACAGGGACCGGGGAGCTGTTTTTT
TRBJ2-1 few TRBV28 TRBD2 15 CASSSPSGSKNEQFF TGTGCCAGCAGTTCCCCTAGCGGGAGTAAGAATGAGCAGTTCTTC
TRBJ2-1 . TRBV7-6 TRBD2 16 CASSLGGSSHYNEQFF TGTGCCAGCAGCTTAGGCGGGAGTTCCCACTACAATGAGCAGTTCTTC
TRBJ2-7 . TRBV28 . 15 CASTTQAGSSYEQYF TGTGCCAGCACCACCCAGGCGGGGAGCTCCTACGAGCAGTACTTC
TRBJ2-3 . TRBV29-1 TRBD2 14 CSAWTSGGTDTQYF TGCAGCGCCTGGACTAGCGGGGGCACAGATACGCAGTATTTT
TRBJ2-7 . TRBV2 TRBD2 16 CASRSPGLAGIYEQYF TGTGCCAGCAGGAGTCCGGGACTAGCGGGAATTTACGAGCAGTACTTC
TRBJ2-2 . TRBV5-5 . 15 CASSLVPKNTGELFF TGTGCCAGCAGCTTGGTCCCGAAGAACACCGGGGAGCTGTTTTTT
TRBJ1-5 once TRBV18 TRBD1 14 CASSPTGVNQPQHF TGTGCCAGCTCACCGACAGGGGTCAATCAGCCCCAGCATTTT
TRBJ2-1 . TRBV5-8 TRBD2 16 CASSFGTSGSWYEQFF TGTGCCAGCAGCTTTGGGACTAGCGGGAGTTGGTATGAGCAGTTCTTC
TRBJ1-2 few TRBV5-1 TRBD1 15 CASSEATGANYGYTF TGCGCCAGCAGCGAGGCGACAGGGGCCAACTATGGCTACACCTTC
TRBJ1-1 . TRBV7-9 . 15 CASSLSAQLTSEAFF TGTGCCAGCAGCTTGTCGGCGCAGTTAACATCTGAAGCTTTCTTT
TRBJ2-1 once TRBV4-1 . 16 CASSQDWSRDYNEQFF TGCGCCAGCAGCCAAGATTGGAGCAGGGACTACAATGAGCAGTTCTTC
TRBJ2-3 . TRBV2 TRBD2 15 CASSERAGGTDTQYF TGTGCCAGCTCCGAGCGGGCGGGAGGGACAGATACGCAGTATTTT
TRBJ2-3 . TRBV28 TRBD1 16 CASSEPGQGRADTQYF TGTGCCAGCAGTGAACCGGGACAGGGGAGGGCAGATACGCAGTATTTT
TRBJ1-1 . TRBV11-1 . 14 CASSLGGHLQKAFF TGTGCCAGCAGCTTAGGGGGACACCTACAAAAAGCTTTCTTT
TRBJ1-4 . TRBV9 . 14 CASSVGQGNEKLFF TGTGCCAGCAGCGTAGGGCAGGGAAATGAAAAACTGTTTTTT
TRBJ2-1 . TRBV7-9 . 16 CASSLYGRINSNEQFF TGTGCCAGCAGCTTATACGGCCGGATAAATTCCAATGAGCAGTTCTTC
TRBJ2-7 . TRBV15 . 15 CATSRVVEGKNEQYF TGTGCCACCAGCAGAGTGGTAGAGGGGAAAAACGAGCAGTACTTC
TRBJ1-1 few TRBV19 . 11 CASSISLEAFF TGTGCCAGTAGTATCTCCCTTGAAGCTTTCTTT
TRBJ1-2 . TRBV2 . 14 CASSGRGANYGYTF TGTGCCAGCAGTGGTCGAGGGGCTAACTATGGCTACACCTTC
TRBJ2-1 . TRBV28 TRBD2 18 CASSLYGARLAGHNEQFF TGTGCCAGCAGTTTATACGGGGCTCGCCTAGCGGGCCACAATGAGCAGTTCTTC
TRBJ1-2 . TRBV19 . 12 CASRKGMYGYTF TGTGCCAGTAGGAAAGGGATGTATGGCTACACCTTC
TRBJ1-1 once TRBV5-1 TRBD1 14 CASSFGQGFTEAFF TGCGCCAGCAGCTTTGGACAGGGATTCACTGAAGCTTTCTTT
TRBJ1-3 . TRBV15 . 16 CATSRAPGLSGNTIYF TGTGCCACCAGCAGAGCACCAGGGCTCTCTGGAAACACCATATATTTT
TRBJ1-5 . TRBV4-1 TRBD1 15 CASSQSDRGGQPQHF TGCGCCAGCAGCCAATCGGACAGGGGAGGTCAGCCCCAGCATTTT
TRBJ2-1 once TRBV6-2/TRBV6-3 TRBD2 15 CASSLGLAGVAEQFF TGTGCCAGCAGCTTAGGACTAGCGGGAGTGGCTGAGCAGTTCTTC
TRBJ1-1 . TRBV5-1 . 17 CASSLHRAGPLNTEAFF TGCGCCAGCAGCTTGCATCGGGCAGGTCCTCTGAACACTGAAGCTTTCTTT
TRBJ2-6 . TRBV18 . 16 CASSLRLVSGANVLTF TGTGCCAGCTCTCTCCGACTGGTCTCTGGGGCCAACGTCCTGACTTTC
TRBJ2-7 . TRBV13 TRBD2 14 CASSTGLAGREQYF TGTGCCAGCAGCACGGGACTAGCGGGACGCGAGCAGTACTTC
TRBJ2-7 few TRBV28 TRBD1 14 CASSLLTGSGEQYF TGTGCCAGCAGCCTTCTGACAGGGTCGGGCGAGCAGTACTTC
TRBJ2-3 . TRBV3-1/TRBV3-2 . 16 CASSQDWAGGTDTQYF TGTGCCAGCAGCCAAGATTGGGCGGGTGGCACAGATACGCAGTATTTT
TRBJ1-2 . TRBV7-8 . 14 CASSFDSESYGYTF TGTGCCAGCAGCTTTGACTCAGAGAGCTATGGCTACACCTTC
TRBJ1-5 . TRBV4-2 TRBD1 14 CASSSGTVYQPQHF TGTGCCAGCAGCTCCGGGACAGTTTATCAGCCCCAGCATTTT
TRBJ1-2 . TRBV28 . 14 CASSLWQGRNGYTF TGTGCCAGCAGTTTATGGCAGGGTCGCAATGGCTACACCTTC
TRBJ2-5 . TRBV6-5 . 11 CASSYEETQYF TGTGCCAGCAGTTACGAGGAGACCCAGTACTTC
TRBJ1-1 . TRBV19 . 13 CASSIDGNTEAFF TGTGCCAGTAGTATAGACGGTAACACTGAAGCTTTCTTT
TRBJ2-7 once TRBV28 TRBD2 20 CASSSLTTYSGRNSSYEQYF TGTGCCAGCAGTTCCCTAACCACATACAGCGGGAGGAACAGCTCCTACGAGCAGTACTTC
TRBJ2-3 once TRBV18 . 14 CASSPSQGLYTQYF TGTGCCAGCTCACCTAGCCAGGGGCTGTATACGCAGTATTTT
TRBJ1-5 . TRBV10-3 TRBD1 15 CAISGDRALSQPQHF TGTGCCATCAGTGGGGACAGGGCCCTCAGTCAGCCCCAGCATTTT